These 19 T cell receptor beta chains were sequenced from one sample in a study of blood T cell repertoires in COVID-19. Method: immunoSEQ multiplex PCR; TCRdb's copy keeps in-frame clones and lacks some. Altogether approximately 110,000 clones are present, around four fifths being singletons, with the ten largest covering roughly 0.83%. The specimen sequenced was peripheral blood. These receptors were obtained from a woman in her 70s with acute or convalescent COVID-19.

This rearrangement joins TRBV20-1 to TRBJ2-5; TRBD1 matches at 9 bases. The CDR3 length is 15 residues. The V and J ends lost 3 bases and 3 bases, in that order; junction bases with no gene match: 8. CDR1 DFQATT and CDR2 SNEGSKA come from the germline V gene (reference sequence). CDR3 nucleotide sequence: TGCAGTGCTAGTTCGACAGGGGGAAGAAAAGAGACCCAGTACTTC. Protein sequence: CSASSTGGRKETQYF.

This sequence joins TRBV10-3 and TRBJ2-7; perhaps TRBD2 as D (6 bases). The germline V gene encodes CDR1 ENHRY and CDR2 SYGVKD. Trimming shortened V by 10 bases and J by 2 bases, and 9 bases separated the two germline ends. The CDR3 extends over 11 amino acids. In DNA, the CDR3 is TGTGCCAGCGGGACGGCCTACGAGCAGTACTTC. Protein sequence: CASGTAYEQYF.

The chain recombines TRBV25-1 with TRBJ2-2, with TRBD2 matching over 12 bases. The CDR3 loop spans 17 amino acids. With 5 bases clipped from V and 4 bases from J, the junction kept 8 bases outside the gene matches. Germline values: CDR1 MGHDK, CDR2 SYGVNS. CDR3 coding DNA: TGTGCCAGCAGTCTGACTAGCGGGAGTCTGGGCACCGGGGAGCTGTTTTTT. Its translation: CASSLTSGSLGTGELFF.

The chain is built from TRBV10-1 and TRBJ2-5; 10 bases align to TRBD1. Germline loops: CDR1 WNHNN, CDR2 SYGVQD (reference sequence). The CDR3 extends over 15 amino acids. Trimming removed 4 bases from V and 2 bases from J; junction bases left unmatched: 4. In nucleotides, the CDR3 is TGCGCCAGCAGTGCTGGGACAGGGGAACAAGAGACCCAGTACTTC. It encodes CASSAGTGEQETQYF.

The chain carries TRBV28 and TRBJ1-1; 11 nucleotides align to TRBD1. This CDR3 is 17 amino acids long. The ends lost 6 bases at V and 0 bases at J; junction bases unmatched: 9. CDR1 is MDHEN and CDR2 is SYDVKM in the germline V gene. The CDR3 here is CASSGQGATRMNTEAFF. In DNA form, the CDR3 reads TGTGCCAGCAGCGGACAGGGGGCTACCCGAATGAACACTGAAGCTTTCTTT.

CDR3 sequence reads: CASSIDFLQGTSLAQGNEQFF. In DNA form, the CDR3 reads TGTGCCAGTAGTATAGATTTCCTACAGGGGACCTCCCTGGCACAAGGGAATGAGCAGTTCTTC. This chain uses TRBV19 with TRBJ2-1, with 7 bases lining up with TRBD1. Germline V lookup: CDR1 LNHDA, CDR2 SQIVND (reference sequence). Germline trimming cut 0 bases from V and 7 bases from J; bases unmatched to any gene: 24. The CDR3 has 21 residues.

V is TRBV10-3 and J is TRBJ1-2; 8 nucleotides line up with TRBD1. Germline values: CDR1 ENHRY, CDR2 SYGVKD. The trim removed 4 bases at V and 9 bases at J, leaving 4 bases unmatched. This CDR3 region has 12 residues. CDR3 loop: CAISVDRESYTF. As DNA, the CDR3 is TGTGCCATCAGTGTGGACAGGGAGAGCTACACCTTC.

This clone was counted only a few times. The rearrangement uses TRBV5-1 and TRBJ1-1, with TRBD1 identical over 10 bases. Germline V gene lookup returns CDR1 SGHRS and CDR2 YFSETQ. The CDR3 sequence is 15 residues long. V was pared by 1 base and J by 3 bases, with 3 bases of the junction left unmatched. The CDR3 bases are TGCGCCAGCAGCTTGACTGGACAGGGGGACACTGAAGCTTTCTTT. Encoded protein: CASSLTGQGDTEAFF.

The rearrangement links TRBV29-1 to TRBJ1-1, with D maybe TRBD1 (6 bases). V shed 6 bases and J shed 8 bases, with 13 bases lying between them. Germline CDR1 reads SQVTM; CDR2 reads ANQGSEA. The CDR3 consists of 11 residues. The CDR3 DNA follows: TGCAGCGTCTTACAGGGAGGGGAAGCTTTCTTT. Translation gives CSVLQGGEAFF.

The chain employs TRBV2 and TRBJ2-7; D uncertain. Trimming removed 7 bases from V and 3 bases from J, with 16 bases in between. Germline lookup yields CDR1 SNHLY and CDR2 FYNNEI. The CDR3 is made up of 14 amino acids. The CDR3 protein is CASTQAGGNYEQYF. The DNA of the CDR3 is TGTGCCAGCACTCAAGCCGGCGGAAACTACGAGCAGTACTTC.

V is TRBV27 and J is TRBJ2-3, with TRBD2 matching 14 bases. This CDR3 is 18 amino acids long. Per the germline V gene, CDR1 is MNHEY and CDR2 is SMNVEV (reference sequence). V was pared by 3 bases and J by 1 base, with 6 bases of the junction left unmatched. In DNA form, the CDR3 reads TGTGCCAGCAGTTTGGGACTAGCGGGGGACCTCGGCACAGATACGCAGTATTTT. Translation gives CASSLGLAGDLGTDTQYF.

V is TRBV6-5 and J is TRBJ2-5; 7 nucleotides line up with TRBD1. The ends lost 5 bases at V and 1 base at J; junction bases unmatched: 4. CDR1 and CDR2 from the germline V gene are MNHEY and SVGAGI. The CDR3 runs 14 residues. The CDR3 DNA sequence: TGTGCCAGCAGTCCCTACAGGGGCCAAGAGACCCAGTACTTC. This sequence encodes CASSPYRGQETQYF.

The chain has TRBV29-1 and TRBJ1-2, with TRBD1 matching over 8 bases. Germline values: CDR1 SQVTM, CDR2 ANQGSEA. The CDR3 covers 17 residues. V lost 0 bases, J lost 1 base, and 10 bases stayed unmatched. CDR3 sequence: CSVEDTWTGNSNYGYTF. The DNA for the CDR3 is TGCAGCGTTGAAGATACGTGGACAGGGAACAGTAACTATGGCTACACCTTC.

The chain has TRBV27 and TRBJ1-6; D unclear. V was cut by 3 bases and J by 7 bases, with 13 bases left in between. The CDR3 has 15 residues. Germline CDR1 reads MNHEY; CDR2 reads SMNVEV (reference sequence). CDR3 residues: CASSFSPPGNSPLHF. DNA for the CDR3: TGTGCCAGCAGTTTCTCTCCCCCGGGAAATTCACCCCTCCACTTT.

This sequence joins TRBV4-2 and TRBJ1-1, with 11 nucleotides matching TRBD1. CDR1 LGHNA and CDR2 YNFKEQ come from the germline V gene. J lost 4 bases, V lost 1 base, and 8 bases had no gene match. CDR3 length: 17 residues. DNA for the CDR3: TGTGCCAGCAGCCAAGTTGGACAGGGGGCGCTGGGCACTGAAGCTTTCTTT. The encoded protein is CASSQVGQGALGTEAFF.

This clone was recorded once. The chain recombines TRBV29-1 with TRBJ1-2; D is possibly TRBD1 (5 bases). The V end was cut by 6 bases, the J end by 2 bases, with 22 bases between. CDR3 length: 16 residues. The V gene's germline CDR1 is SQVTM and CDR2 ANQGSEA. The CDR3 reads CSVSSTSGGGNYGYTF. CDR3 nucleotide sequence: TGCAGCGTCTCTAGTACCTCCGGGGGTGGGAACTATGGCTACACCTTC.

The chain joins TRBV16 to TRBJ2-2; no firm D call. Trimming left V 5 bases short and J 4 bases short, with 11 bases between. Germline V CDR1 and CDR2: KGHSY, FQNENV. The CDR3 extends over 14 amino acids. This CDR3 reads CASSFQTGTGELFF. CDR3 coding DNA: TGTGCCAGCAGCTTTCAGACGGGCACCGGGGAGCTGTTTTTT.

This clone was recorded a few times. The rearrangement links TRBV30 to TRBJ1-3, with D possibly TRBD1 on 5 matching bases. Germline CDR1 GTSNPN, CDR2 SVGIG (reference sequence). V was clipped by 3 bases and J by 2 bases, with 8 bases between them. The CDR3 runs to 13 residues. The CDR3 DNA follows: TGTGCCTGGAGAGACAGTCCTGGAAACACCATATATTTT. It specifies CAWRDSPGNTIYF.

This chain joins TRBV11-2 and TRBJ2-7, with 9 bases identical to TRBD1. Germline CDR1 is SGHAT and CDR2 is FQNNGV. There are 13 residues in the CDR3. J lost 7 bases, V lost 4 bases, and 5 bases had no gene match. CDR3 sequence: CASSYGQGREQYF. The CDR3 DNA reads as TGTGCCAGCAGCTACGGACAGGGGAGGGAGCAGTACTTC.